This record looks at one T cell receptor beta chain sequence and its context. The antigen is undetermined. This entry comes from a study of shared clonotypes between healthy human individuals. Sequenced by immunoSEQ multiplex PCR; TCRdb stores in-frame clones only, minus some. The sample includes around 88,000 clones, 60% to 75% of them seen just once. Germline values: CDR1 SGHVS, CDR2 FQNEAQ. This CDR3 has 17 residues. Trimming removed 5 bases from V and 3 bases from J, with 20 bases in between. Study-wide findings and caveats: It was the non-shared clonotypes that had lower generation probabilities than clonotypes shared by all four donors.

This rearrangement joins TRBV7-8 to TRBJ2-1, with unresolved D. The source is a man aged 30-40 years in good health. The sequenced material came from memory CD8+ T cells sorted from blood. Described subset: CD45RO+ cells pooled with CCR7-negative TemRA cells. The CDR3 bases are TGTGCCAGCAGCGTCCGGCCGGGCCTAGGGAACTACAATGAGCAGTTCTTC. It encodes CASSVRPGLGNYNEQFF.